Sequencing of this T cell receptor (beta chain) was carried out in a study of T cell responses to AZD1222 COVID-19 vaccine. Measured with immunoSEQ multiplex PCR; TCRdb has only the in-frame clones, and not every one. Of tens of thousands of clones in the sample, about 92% were seen once. Whole-study results and caveats: Only a handful of AZD1222 recipients tested seropositive at baseline. Clonal diversity was possibly underestimated, and the donors were mostly white British, with more females. Targeting of unmutated variant regions was reportedly seen in nearly half of spike-specific TCRs.

This CDR3 contains 13 residues. Germline assignment: CDR1 MNHEY and CDR2 SVGAGI. Trimming shortened V by 6 bases and J by 1 base, and 6 bases separated the two germline ends. In regard to this clone: Its cognate antigen is unknown.

This rearrangement joins TRBV6-5 to TRBJ2-2; D gene ambiguous. The sample consisted of peripheral blood, taken 28 days after the second AZD1222 dose. The receptor was derived from an adult who received the AZD1222 COVID-19 vaccine. In nucleotides, the CDR3 is TGTGCCAGCAGCCTTGTGAACACCGGGGAGCTGTTTTTT. This sequence encodes CASSLVNTGELFF.